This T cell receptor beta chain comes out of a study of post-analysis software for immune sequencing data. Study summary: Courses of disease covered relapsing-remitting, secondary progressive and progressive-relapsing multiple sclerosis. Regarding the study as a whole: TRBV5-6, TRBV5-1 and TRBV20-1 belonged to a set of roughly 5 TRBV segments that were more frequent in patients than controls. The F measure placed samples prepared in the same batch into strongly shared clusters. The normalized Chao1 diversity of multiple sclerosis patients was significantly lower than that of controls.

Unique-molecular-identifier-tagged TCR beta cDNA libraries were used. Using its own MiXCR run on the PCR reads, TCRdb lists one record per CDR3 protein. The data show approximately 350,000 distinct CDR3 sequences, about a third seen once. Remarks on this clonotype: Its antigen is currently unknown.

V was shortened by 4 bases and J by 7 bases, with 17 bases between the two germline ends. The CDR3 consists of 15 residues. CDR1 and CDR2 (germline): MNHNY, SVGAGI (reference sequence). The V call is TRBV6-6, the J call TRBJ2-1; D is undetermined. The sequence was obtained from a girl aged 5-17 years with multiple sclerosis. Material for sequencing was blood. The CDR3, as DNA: TGTGCCAGCAGTTCGACGGACCCACGACGAAATGAGCAGTTCTTC. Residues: CASSSTDPRRNEQFF.